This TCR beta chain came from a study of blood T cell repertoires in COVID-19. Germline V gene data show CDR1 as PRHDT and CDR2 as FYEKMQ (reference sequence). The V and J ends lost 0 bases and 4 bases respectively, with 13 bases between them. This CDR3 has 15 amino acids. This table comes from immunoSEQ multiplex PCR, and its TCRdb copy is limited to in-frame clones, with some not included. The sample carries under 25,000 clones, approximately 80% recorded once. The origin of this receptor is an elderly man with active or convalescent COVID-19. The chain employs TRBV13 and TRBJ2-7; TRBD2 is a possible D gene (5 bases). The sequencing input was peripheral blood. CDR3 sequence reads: CASSLGAGQGYEQYF. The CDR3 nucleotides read TGTGCCAGCAGCTTAGGGGCGGGCCAAGGGTACGAGCAGTACTTC. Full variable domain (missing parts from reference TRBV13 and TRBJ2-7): AAGVIQSPRHLIKEKRETATLKCYPIPRHDTVYWYQQGPGQDPQFLISFYEKMQSDKGSIPDRFSAQQFSDYHSELNMSSLELGDSALYFCASSLGAGQGYEQYFGPGTRLTVT.